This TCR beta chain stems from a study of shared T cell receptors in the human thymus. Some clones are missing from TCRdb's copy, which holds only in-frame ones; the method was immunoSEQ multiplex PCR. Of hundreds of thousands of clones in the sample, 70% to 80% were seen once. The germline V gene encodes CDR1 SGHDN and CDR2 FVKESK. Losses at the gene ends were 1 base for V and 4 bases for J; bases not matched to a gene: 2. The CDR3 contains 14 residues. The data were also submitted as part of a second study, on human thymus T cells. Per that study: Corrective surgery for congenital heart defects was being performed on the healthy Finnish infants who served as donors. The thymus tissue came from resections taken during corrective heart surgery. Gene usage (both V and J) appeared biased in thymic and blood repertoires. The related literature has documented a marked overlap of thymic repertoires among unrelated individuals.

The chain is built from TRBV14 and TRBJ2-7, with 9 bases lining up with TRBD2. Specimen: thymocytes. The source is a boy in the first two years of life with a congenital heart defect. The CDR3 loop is CASSQGLAGYEQYF. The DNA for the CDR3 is TGTGCCAGCAGCCAAGGCCTAGCGGGGTACGAGCAGTACTTC.